These 6 T cell receptor beta chains share one sample of origin, sequenced in a study of T cell repertoires in cytomegalovirus infection. Their target antigens are unknown. TCRdb reprocessed the reads with MiXCR, giving one entry per CDR3 protein. The sample includes around 770,000 distinct CDR3 sequences, around 29% of them seen just once. The specimen comprised cultured CD8+ T cells from PBMCs, sampled from culture after CMV antigen stimulation. Receptor source: a human donor in good health (CMV status not recorded). Some clones in this sample may be carry-over from other donors' samples.

CDR3 sequence (DNA): TGTGCCAGCCAATCGACTGGGGAAGTCAATGAGCAGTTCTTC. Protein: CASQSTGEVNEQFF. This chain connects TRBV19 to TRBJ2-1; D is uncertain. Trimming removed 9 bases at V and 6 bases at J, with 18 bases between. Germline-derived CDR1 and CDR2 are LNHDA and SQIVND (reference sequence). The CDR3 is 14 residues long.

The chain links TRBV6-1 to TRBJ2-6; D not certain. Germline CDR1 reads MNHNS; CDR2 reads SASEGT. The CDR3 has 14 residues. V was pared by 11 bases and J by 1 base, with 12 bases between. As DNA, the CDR3 is TGTGCCTGCAACGCGGTATCTGGGGCCAACGTCCTGACTTTC. Translated, it gives CACNAVSGANVLTF.

This clonotype was found many times. V usage is TRBV7-6 and J usage is TRBJ1-1; D call uncertain. Germline values: CDR1 SGHVS, CDR2 FNYEAQ. The CDR3 has 12 residues. V was shortened by 3 bases and J by 1 base, with 3 bases between the two germline ends. CDR3 protein: CASSFKNTEAFF. The CDR3 nucleotides are TGTGCCAGCAGCTTCAAGAACACTGAAGCTTTCTTT. Supplemented by reference TRBV7-6 and TRBJ1-1, the full variable domain reads GAGVSQSPRYKVTKRGQDVALRCDPISGHVSLYWYRQALGQGPEFLTYFNYEAQQDKSGLPNDRFSAERPEGSISTLTIQRTEQRDSAMYRCASSFKNTEAFFGQGTRLTVV.

DNA for the CDR3: TGTGCCAGCAGTTACTCGGGACAGGGATTCGGCTACACCTTC. Translating gives CASSYSGQGFGYTF. The chain uses TRBV6-2 or TRBV6-3 and TRBJ1-2; 9 positions match TRBD1. Germline CDR1 reads MNHEY; CDR2 reads SVGEGT. The J segment lost 8 bases and the V segment lost 0 bases, leaving 4 bases of the junction unmatched. This CDR3 has 14 residues.

CDR3 sequence: CASSEVGRPYEQYV. The CDR3 region has the DNA TGTGCCAGCAGTGAAGTAGGGAGACCCTACGAGCAGTACGTC. The chain couples TRBV6-1 to TRBJ2-7; D possibly corresponds to TRBD2 (5 bases). The germline V gene has CDR1 MNHNS and CDR2 SASEGT. The CDR3 is 14 amino acids. Trimming stripped 1 base from V and 2 bases from J, with 9 bases between.

This clonotype was picked up many times. V gene TRBV7-8 combines with J gene TRBJ2-5; 10 positions match TRBD2. Per the germline V gene, CDR1 is SGHVS and CDR2 is FQNEAQ. V shed 5 bases, J shed 5 bases, and the junction held 11 bases outside the gene matches. The CDR3 runs 16 residues. CDR3 DNA sequence: TGTGCCAGCAGCCTAAGGAGTAGCGGGGGGAGGGAGACCCAGTACTTC. Encoded protein: CASSLRSSGGRETQYF.